The next 18 T cell receptor beta chains were all read from a single sample in a study of blood T cell repertoires in COVID-19. TCRdb's copy holds only in-frame clones and misses some; the assay was immunoSEQ multiplex PCR. The sample lists over 200,000 clones; 83% were seen once. The sample consisted of peripheral blood. These receptors came from a man in his forties or fifties with active or convalescent COVID-19.

This clone was observed a few times. This chain links TRBV4-1 with TRBJ1-6, with 8 bases that match TRBD1. The junction had 6 bases not matched to a gene; V was cut back by 1 base and J by 7 bases. Germline loops: CDR1 MGHRA, CDR2 YSYEKL. CDR3 length: 16 residues. CDR3: CASSQARDRRNSPLHF. DNA for the CDR3: TGCGCCAGCAGCCAAGCCCGGGACAGGAGGAATTCACCCCTCCACTTT.

This rearrangement joins TRBV28 to TRBJ1-1; D is ambiguous. Trimming left V 4 bases short and J 5 bases short, with 11 bases between. Germline CDR1 and CDR2: MDHEN and SYDVKM. The CDR3 consists of 13 residues. The CDR3 region has the DNA TGTGCCAGCAGTTCCCACCGAGGTACTGAAGCTTTCTTT. The encoded protein is CASSSHRGTEAFF.

The chain carries TRBV30 and TRBJ2-7, with D maybe TRBD2 (7 bases). Germline V CDR1 and CDR2: GTSNPN, SVGIG (reference sequence). This CDR3 has 13 amino acids. Trimming took off 0 bases at V and 6 bases at J, with 12 bases between the two ends. The CDR3: CAWSVRGALEQYF. The CDR3 nucleotides are TGTGCCTGGAGTGTACGGGGGGCGCTCGAGCAGTACTTC.

This chain connects TRBV6-5 to TRBJ2-1; no clear D. This CDR3 is built from 15 residues. Deletions cut 1 base from V and 4 bases from J, with 11 bases between. CDR1 and CDR2 (germline): MNHEY, SVGAGI. The chain's CDR3 is CASSYWHSPYNEQFF. The CDR3 nucleotides are TGTGCCAGCAGTTACTGGCACAGCCCTTACAATGAGCAGTTCTTC.

J is TRBJ1-2 and V is TRBV7-2; perhaps TRBD1 as D (5 bases). Germline V CDR1 and CDR2: SGHTA, FQGNSA. The CDR3 length is 15 residues. Between the trimmed V and J ends, which lost 5 bases and 3 bases, there was a span of 16 bases. The CDR3 DNA reads TGTGCCAGCAGCGTCGACAGTCCGGGCTACTATGGCTACACCTTC. The encoded protein is CASSVDSPGYYGYTF.

The chain combines TRBV30 with TRBJ1-2; 8 bases map to TRBD1. With 3 bases clipped from V and 4 bases from J, the junction kept 4 bases outside the gene matches. There are 13 residues in the CDR3. Germline V gene lookup returns CDR1 GTSNPN and CDR2 SVGIG (reference sequence). The CDR3 region has the DNA TGTGCCTGGAGGCAGGGGGCGGTCTATGGCTACACCTTC. Its protein is CAWRQGAVYGYTF.

The rearrangement links TRBV11-2 to TRBJ2-7; 12 bases map to TRBD2. After removal of 6 bases from V and 4 bases from J, the junction contained 10 bases not matched to a gene. CDR1 and CDR2 (germline): SGHAT, FQNNGV. CDR3 length equals 16 residues. CDR3 in amino acids: CASSRTSGAGSYEQYF. CDR3 bases: TGTGCCAGCAGTCGGACTAGCGGGGCGGGGAGTTACGAGCAGTACTTC.

The rearrangement links TRBV2 to TRBJ2-5, with D unresolved. CDR3 length: 10 residues. In germline, CDR1 is SNHLY, CDR2 FYNNEI. The V end lost 6 bases, the J end lost 6 bases, and 5 bases lay between the germline ends. CDR3 protein: CASRLKTQYF. The CDR3 DNA sequence: TGTGCCAGCAGACTCAAGACCCAGTACTTC.

V and J are TRBV25-1 and TRBJ1-5; 7 bases map to TRBD1. CDR1 MGHDK and CDR2 SYGVNS come from the germline V gene. CDR3 length equals 15 residues. V lost 3 bases, J lost 3 bases, and 5 bases stayed unmatched. The CDR3 protein is CASSDSTGPNQPQHF. CDR3 in DNA: TGTGCCAGCAGTGATTCGACAGGGCCCAATCAGCCCCAGCATTTT.

The chain employs TRBV2 and TRBJ2-7; unclear D gene. Germline V gene sequence: CDR1 SNHLY, CDR2 FYNNEI. The CDR3 spans 13 residues. Trimming took off 4 bases at V and 3 bases at J, with 10 bases between the two ends. CDR3: CASSGIEIYEQYF. CDR3 in DNA: TGTGCCAGCAGTGGCATAGAAATCTACGAGCAGTACTTC. Looking up the rest from reference TRBV2 and TRBJ2-7 gives the full variable domain: EPEVTQTPSHQVTQMGQEVILRCVPISNHLYFYWYRQILGQKVEFLVSFYNNEISEKSEIFDDQFSVERPDGSNFTLKIRSTKLEDSAMYFCASSGIEIYEQYFGPGTRLTVT.

This chain connects TRBV4-1 to TRBJ2-7; weak D call: TRBD1 (6 bases). The CDR3 loop spans 17 amino acids. Between the trimmed V and J ends, which lost 7 bases and 1 base, there was a span of 23 bases. Germline lookup yields CDR1 MGHRA and CDR2 YSYEKL. The CDR3 region is CASTPMLGADLSYEQYF. The CDR3 region has the DNA TGCGCCAGCACCCCTATGTTGGGGGCGGACCTATCCTACGAGCAGTACTTC.

The chain carries TRBV24-1 and TRBJ1-1; perhaps TRBD1 as D (5 bases). With 8 bases removed from V and 5 bases from J, the gap between germline ends came to 14 bases. The germline CDR1 and CDR2 sequences are KGHDR and SFDVKD. The CDR3 totals 13 residues. The CDR3 DNA is TGTGCCACCAATCAGGGCGCGGGGACTGAAGCTTTCTTT. Residues: CATNQGAGTEAFF.

The chain employs TRBV12-3 or TRBV12-4 and TRBJ2-3; 7 nucleotides match TRBD1. Losses at the gene ends were 5 bases for V and 8 bases for J; bases not matched to a gene: 1. There are 11 residues in the CDR3. CDR3 sequence reads: CASSAGGTQYF. The DNA of the CDR3 is TGTGCCAGCAGTGCAGGGGGTACGCAGTATTTT.

The chain combines TRBV9 with TRBJ2-2; 13 positions match TRBD2. After removal of 4 bases from V and 5 bases from J, the junction contained 2 bases not matched to a gene. Germline lookup yields CDR1 SGDLS and CDR2 YYNGEE. This CDR3 has 15 amino acids. CDR3 sequence: CASSTSGGATGELFF. For the CDR3, the DNA is TGTGCCAGCAGCACTAGCGGGGGGGCGACCGGGGAGCTGTTTTTT.

The chain combines TRBV20-1 with TRBJ2-2; weak D call: TRBD1 (6 bases). In germline, CDR1 is DFQATT, CDR2 SNEGSKA (reference sequence). The CDR3 loop spans 14 amino acids. V gave up 3 bases and J gave up 6 bases, with 14 bases separating them. CDR3 loop: CSASSRGPPGELFF. In nucleotides, the CDR3 is TGCAGTGCTAGTTCCAGGGGCCCTCCCGGGGAGCTGTTTTTT.

The chain is built from TRBV14 and TRBJ1-2; no definite D call. The CDR3 contains 15 residues. Trimming cost V 1 base and J 0 bases, with 9 bases left between them. Per the germline V gene, CDR1 is SGHDN and CDR2 is FVKESK. Here the CDR3 DNA reads TGTGCCAGCAGCCAAGCCCAGACTCCTAACTATGGCTACACCTTC. Translation gives CASSQAQTPNYGYTF. Filled out from reference TRBV14 and TRBJ1-2, the complete variable domain reads EAGVTQFPSHSVIEKGQTVTLRCDPISGHDNLYWYRRVMGKEIKFLLHFVKESKQDESGMPNNRFLAERTGGTYSTLKVQPAELEDSGVYFCASSQAQTPNYGYTFGSGTRLTVV.

The chain links TRBV5-4 to TRBJ2-3; TRBD2 aligns across 14 bases. The CDR3 length is 16 residues. V trimming: 4 bases; J trimming: 6 bases; junction bases outside the gene matches: 7. CDR1 SGHNT and CDR2 YYREEE come from the germline V gene (reference sequence). The CDR3 spells CASSMRTSGGSDTQYF. The CDR3 nucleotides read TGTGCCAGCAGCATGAGGACTAGCGGGGGGTCTGATACGCAGTATTTT.

The gene calls are TRBV7-6 and TRBJ1-3; tentatively, D is TRBD1 (6 bases). CDR1 is SGHVS, CDR2 FNYEAQ, per germline. CDR3 length: 17 residues. V was cut by 0 bases and J by 0 bases, with 12 bases left in between. The CDR3 DNA sequence: TGTGCCAGCAGCTTAGCCCAGACAGGCCCCTCTGGAAACACCATATATTTT. It is translated as CASSLAQTGPSGNTIYF.